Sequencing of this T cell receptor beta chain was carried out in a study of T cells after yellow fever vaccination. Study-level background: Preparation used SMART-Seq v4 Ultra Low Input for the low-cell-number fractions.

This clonotype was found many times. Study-level results: Post-booster samples contained most primary-vaccination clones (approximately 95% CD4, approximately 88% CD8).

Template switching by 5'RACE produced TCR cDNA, adding a universal primer site and UMIs. Via MiXCR, TCRdb re-called the 5' RACE reads, giving one row per CDR3 protein. The sample records 20,000 to 30,000 distinct CDR3 sequences, 4.5% to 7% being singletons. Trimming removed 4 bases at V and 6 bases at J, with 17 bases between. Germline lookup yields CDR1 SGHDT and CDR2 YYEEEE. The CDR3 loop spans 14 amino acids. The chain has TRBV5-6 and TRBJ2-7, with D unresolved. This sample comprised PBMCs, either bulk or a sorted T-cell subset (CD4+, CD8+, memory, or dextramer-sorted; not recorded which), obtained 15 days after the yellow fever booster vaccination. The origin of this receptor is a man under 40 who received the YFV17D yellow fever vaccine. The CDR3 DNA sequence: TGTGCCAGCAGCCCCATCGGTAAGGTTGGCGAGCAGTACTTC. Translation gives CASSPIGKVGEQYF.